This paragraph reports one T cell receptor beta chain. As yet, its antigen is unknown. PCR amplification relied on 60 Vbeta primers (plus 13 Jbeta primers). Libraries were prepared by immunoSEQ multiplex PCR; TCRdb keeps only in-frame clonotypes and omits some of them. The sample holds 130,000 or so clones, approximately 8.7% seen once. This record comes from a study of cytomegalovirus exposure and HLA in healthy donors. Study outcomes and limitations: Beyond CMV serostatus, there was no information to go on about immune exposure. Presence/absence analyses supposed approximately even sequencing depth among donors. In vitro assays verified that three CMV-associated chains recognized CMV antigens specifically.

This TCR was recovered from a man aged 40-50 years in good health and CMV-seronegative. Sequenced input: PBMCs.

The CDR3 spells CSVQRPGQGTDTQYF. The CDR3 nucleotides read TGCAGCGTCCAACGACCGGGACAGGGAACAGATACGCAGTATTTT. V usage is TRBV29-1 and J usage is TRBJ2-3, with 9 nucleotides matching TRBD1. CDR3 length: 15 amino acids. Germline V lookup: CDR1 SQVTM, CDR2 ANQGSEA. Trimming removed 6 bases from V and 3 bases from J; junction bases left unmatched: 10.